A single sample is the source of the 30 T cell receptor beta chains below, sequenced in a study of blood T cells in healthy people across ages. A second PCR of about 7 to 11 cycles used a sample-barcoded 5' primer and a J-beta primer mix. Each CDR3 protein gets one entry after TCRdb re-called the 5' RACE reads with MiXCR. The sample consists of 890,000 or so distinct CDR3 sequences, about 62% of them appearing once. The sample comprised blood. The receptors were sampled from a man younger than 40 in good health.

This clonotype was found a few times. The V call is TRBV5-1, the J call TRBJ2-7; no reliable D call. The germline V and J ends were trimmed by 4 bases and 3 bases, with 11 bases remaining between them. The CDR3 consists of 13 residues. Germline assignment: CDR1 SGHRS and CDR2 YFSETQ. The chain's CDR3 is CASSNFGIYEQYF. CDR3 in DNA: TGCGCCAGCAGCAATTTCGGAATCTACGAGCAGTACTTC.

This chain uses TRBV25-1 with TRBJ1-2; D ambiguous. There are 13 residues in the CDR3. The V gene lost 5 bases and the J gene lost 8 bases, with 15 bases spanning the gap. Germline lookup yields CDR1 MGHDK and CDR2 SYGVNS. CDR3 DNA sequence: TGTGCCAGCAGTCTGAATTCGTTGGGGGGCTACACCTTC. Translating gives CASSLNSLGGYTF.

Only a few counts were recorded for this clonotype. A junction boundary mismatches the germline segment, possibly from a read error. The chain couples TRBV11-2 to TRBJ2-5, with a possible D match to TRBD2 (5 bases). The CDR3 runs to 14 residues. Germline V gives CDR1 SGHAT, CDR2 FQNNGV. The CDR3 DNA is TGTGCCAGCAGTTTAGTTACGGGGCAAGAGACCCAGTACTTC. This encodes CASSLVTGQETQYF.

In DNA form, the CDR3 reads TGTGCCAGCAGCTCCAGCATAGCGGGGGGAAGAACAGATACGCAGTATTTT. This sequence encodes CASSSSIAGGRTDTQYF. The V and J genes are TRBV7-2 and TRBJ2-3; 10 nucleotides line up with TRBD2. Germline CDR1 reads SGHTA; CDR2 reads FQGNSA. CDR3 length: 17 amino acids. Trimming cost V 4 bases and J 3 bases; bases outside gene matches: 10.

This clonotype occurred once. The chain links TRBV29-1 to TRBJ1-2, with D maybe TRBD1 (5 bases). Between the trimmed V and J ends, which lost 4 bases and 8 bases, there was a span of 11 bases. Germline loops: CDR1 SQVTM, CDR2 ANQGSEA. This CDR3 comprises 11 residues. CDR3 loop: CSVVRAGGYTF. The CDR3 DNA sequence: TGCAGCGTTGTCAGGGCGGGCGGCTACACCTTC.

The genes are TRBV5-1 and TRBJ2-5; D remains unclear. The CDR3 contains 12 residues. Germline loops: CDR1 SGHRS, CDR2 YFSETQ. V was trimmed by 3 bases and J by 4 bases, leaving 7 bases between them. This CDR3 reads CASSSDAETQYF. Here the CDR3 DNA reads TGCGCCAGCAGCTCTGACGCAGAGACCCAGTACTTC.

This chain uses TRBV4-2 with TRBJ2-2; TRBD2 is a possible D gene (6 bases). The germline V gene has CDR1 LGHNA and CDR2 YNFKEQ. CDR3 length equals 13 residues. Trimming left V 6 bases short and J 5 bases short, with 10 bases between. CDR3 protein: CASSSGETGELFF. Written as DNA, the CDR3 is TGTGCCAGCAGTTCGGGGGAGACCGGGGAGCTGTTTTTT.

The V and J genes are TRBV10-3 and TRBJ1-6; D call uncertain. The CDR3 has 17 amino acids. The germline V and J ends were trimmed by 6 bases and 0 bases, with 15 bases remaining between them. CDR1 is ENHRY and CDR2 is SYGVKD in the germline V gene. CDR3 nucleotide sequence: TGTGCCATCAGCGTCCAGGTGGAGAGCTCCTATAATTCACCCCTCCACTTT. Translated, it gives CAISVQVESSYNSPLHF.

The CDR3 here is CSAEASSYNEQFF. The CDR3 DNA sequence: TGCAGTGCTGAGGCAAGCTCCTACAATGAGCAGTTCTTC. The chain uses TRBV20-1 and TRBJ2-1; D is undetermined. The CDR3 length is 13 residues. The V and J ends lost 5 bases and 0 bases respectively, with 8 bases between them. Germline V gene lookup returns CDR1 DFQATT and CDR2 SNEGSKA (reference sequence).

This clonotype has only one observation. The chain links TRBV20-1 to TRBJ2-3, with D possibly being TRBD1 (5 bases). The V end lost 4 bases, the J end lost 3 bases, and 14 bases lay between the germline ends. Germline assignment: CDR1 DFQATT and CDR2 SNEGSKA (reference sequence). There are 14 residues in the CDR3. DNA for the CDR3: TGCAGTGCTACTTCAGGGATGAGGACAGATACGCAGTATTTT. Translated, it gives CSATSGMRTDTQYF.

Points on this clonotype: One end of the junction does not line up with germline, which may come from a read error. CDR3 sequence: CVSSVRQAGGANVLTF. The CDR3 DNA is TGTGTCAGCAGCGTTCGCCAGGCAGGTGGGGCCAACGTCCTGACTTTC. The genes are TRBV9 and TRBJ2-6; D uncertain. The CDR3 extends over 16 amino acids. Germline loops: CDR1 SGDLS, CDR2 YYNGEE.

This clonotype was recorded at least ten times. The gene calls are TRBV2 and TRBJ2-7; D may be TRBD1 or TRBD2 (5 bases each). Trimming took 3 bases from V and 3 from J, leaving 6 bases between them. The CDR3 covers 12 residues. Germline CDR1 SNHLY, CDR2 FYNNEI. Written as DNA, the CDR3 is TGTGCCAGCAGTGATGGGGGCTACGAGCAGTACTTC. This codes for CASSDGGYEQYF.

The chain combines TRBV5-1 with TRBJ2-1; 12 nucleotides agree with TRBD2. This CDR3 is built from 18 residues. Germline CDR1 and CDR2: SGHRS and YFSETQ. The trim removed 1 base at V and 5 bases at J, leaving 10 bases unmatched. The CDR3 DNA reads TGCGCCAGCAGCTTGTTGCCTAGCGGGGGGGTTTCTGACAATGAGCAGTTCTTC. The encoded protein is CASSLLPSGGVSDNEQFF.

The chain's CDR3 is CASSVAPGDWDEQFF. The CDR3 coding sequence is TGTGCCAGCAGCGTAGCTCCCGGGGATTGGGATGAGCAGTTCTTC. The rearrangement uses TRBV9 and TRBJ2-1; a weak D match, TRBD2 (5 bases). This CDR3 has 15 residues. Germline V gene data show CDR1 as SGDLS and CDR2 as YYNGEE. The ends were cut back, 0 bases at V and 8 bases at J, with 15 bases in the middle.

On this clonotype: Relative to the germline gene, one junction end is altered; a read error may explain this. The genes are TRBV20-1 and TRBJ2-2; D uncertain. Germline CDR1 is DFQATT and CDR2 is SNEGSKA (reference sequence). CDR3 length: 14 amino acids. CDR3: CNARSRGNTGELFF. CDR3 sequence (DNA): TGCAATGCTAGATCTAGAGGGAACACCGGGGAGCTGTTTTTT.

The chain uses TRBV6-1 and TRBJ2-3; 12 nucleotides agree with TRBD2. Germline trimming cut 5 bases from V and 2 bases from J; bases unmatched to any gene: 14. The CDR3 extends over 19 amino acids. Germline-derived CDR1 and CDR2 are MNHNS and SASEGT. In nucleotides, the CDR3 is TGTGCCAGCAGTCCAGGACTAGCGGGGACGATCTACTACACAGATACGCAGTATTTT. This translates into CASSPGLAGTIYYTDTQYF.

V gene TRBV6-1 combines with J gene TRBJ2-5; tentatively, D is TRBD1 or TRBD2 (6 bases each). The end of the DNA fits TRBJ2-7 better, so the J call may be wrong. This CDR3 is 18 amino acids long. Germline values: CDR1 MNHNS, CDR2 SASEGT. CDR3 nucleotide sequence: TGTGCCAGCACTGGAACAGTGGGGGGCCCCCGAAACGCCTACGAGCAGTACTTC. Its translation is CASTGTVGGPRNAYEQYF.

This chain uses TRBV7-2 with TRBJ2-3; TRBD2 matches at 10 bases. V dropped 2 bases and J dropped 4; count of bases not matched to a gene: 6. Germline lookup yields CDR1 SGHTA and CDR2 FQGNSA. The CDR3 length is 16 residues. The CDR3 nucleotides read TGTGCCAGCAGCTTAAGTGCTAGCGGGGGTGCAGATACGCAGTATTTT. Its protein product is CASSLSASGGADTQYF.

This clonotype appeared a few times. The genes are TRBV9 and TRBJ2-7; 7 nucleotides agree with TRBD1. J was trimmed by 0 bases and V by 1 base; bases with no gene match: 4. The CDR3 spans 15 residues. In germline, CDR1 is SGDLS, CDR2 YYNGEE. CDR3 sequence: CASSVSRQGSYEQYF. In nucleotides, the CDR3 is TGTGCCAGCAGCGTAAGTCGACAGGGCTCCTACGAGCAGTACTTC.

The chain carries TRBV7-3 and TRBJ2-1; D might be TRBD1 or TRBD2, each matching 5 bases. V gave up 4 bases and J gave up 7 bases, with 17 bases separating them. Germline V CDR1 and CDR2: SGHTA, FQGTGA. The CDR3 is 15 amino acids. CDR3 sequence: CASSSGASRGNEQFF. Here the CDR3 DNA reads TGTGCCAGCAGCTCCGGGGCTTCCAGAGGTAATGAGCAGTTCTTC.

The rearrangement links TRBV20-1 to TRBJ2-5, with D perhaps matching TRBD1 or TRBD2 (6 bases each). V lost 0 bases and J 4 bases, leaving 15 bases between the germline ends. The CDR3 spans 15 residues. In germline, CDR1 is DFQATT, CDR2 SNEGSKA (reference sequence). This chain's CDR3 is CSAREGGDRRETQYF. CDR3 in DNA: TGCAGTGCTAGAGAGGGGGGCGACAGGAGAGAGACCCAGTACTTC.

The chain links TRBV6-5 to TRBJ2-3, with TRBD1 as a possible D gene (5 bases). The CDR3 has 14 amino acids. Germline V CDR1 and CDR2: MNHEY, SVGAGI. V was trimmed by 6 bases and J by 2 bases, leaving 12 bases between them. This chain's CDR3 is CASRRGSFTDTQYF. As DNA, the CDR3 is TGTGCCAGCAGAAGGGGAAGCTTCACAGATACGCAGTATTTT.

V usage is TRBV4-3 and J usage is TRBJ2-5; TRBD1 matches at 9 bases. Trimming at V came to 3 bases and at J to 4 bases, leaving 6 bases not matched to a gene. CDR3 size: 15 residues. Germline V gives CDR1 LGHNA, CDR2 YSLEER. The CDR3 spells CASSHLGTGPETQYF. CDR3 DNA: TGCGCCAGCAGCCACCTAGGGACAGGGCCAGAGACCCAGTACTTC.

This sequence joins TRBV10-3 and TRBJ2-6, with 7 bases aligning to TRBD2. The germline CDR1 and CDR2 sequences are ENHRY and SYGVKD. This CDR3 has 14 residues. V lost 11 bases, J lost 1 base, and 5 bases stayed unmatched. CDR3 in DNA: TGTGCCCACCTGGGGGGGTCTGGGGCCAACGTCCTGACTTTC. It codes for CAHLGGSGANVLTF.

This clonotype has just a few counts. The rearrangement joins TRBV11-2 to TRBJ2-1, with 9 bases that match TRBD2. Per germline, CDR1 SGHAT and CDR2 FQNNGV. This CDR3 comprises 14 residues. V shed 6 bases and J 5 bases; nucleotides not matched to a gene: 5. The CDR3 nucleotides read TGTGCCAGCAGTGTATTAGCGGGGGACAATGAGCAGTTCTTC. This encodes CASSVLAGDNEQFF.

This clonotype has only one observation. The chain couples TRBV5-1 to TRBJ2-5; weak D call: TRBD1 (5 bases). The DNA end is a closer match to TRBJ2-7, so the J assignment may be wrong. The CDR3 has 17 residues. In germline, CDR1 is SGHRS, CDR2 YFSETQ. The CDR3 sequence: CASSLGIPGRTSYEQYF. In DNA form, the CDR3 reads TGCGCCAGCAGCTTGGGGATCCCTGGCAGGACAAGCTACGAGCAGTACTTC.

This chain joins TRBV5-1 and TRBJ2-7; D perhaps matches TRBD2 (5 bases). Per the germline V gene, CDR1 is SGHRS and CDR2 is YFSETQ. V was shortened by 4 bases and J by 4 bases, with 12 bases between the two germline ends. CDR3 size: 13 residues. CDR3 nucleotide sequence: TGCGCCAGCAGCCCGGTAGGGAGATACGAGCAGTACTTC. It codes for CASSPVGRYEQYF.

The rearrangement joins TRBV10-2 to TRBJ2-7; TRBD1 matches 11 bases. Germline CDR1 is WSHSY and CDR2 is SAAADI. V lost 7 bases and J lost 1; bases outside the gene matches: 3. The CDR3 sequence is 14 residues long. The CDR3: CASNGQGASYEQYF. DNA of the CDR3: TGCGCCAGCAATGGACAGGGGGCATCCTACGAGCAGTACTTC.

This clonotype was seen at least ten times. The rearrangement links TRBV10-3 to TRBJ2-6; possibly TRBD2 for D (6 bases). Germline V gives CDR1 ENHRY, CDR2 SYGVKD. This CDR3 has 14 residues. The germline V and J ends were trimmed by 8 bases and 1 base, with 9 bases remaining between them. The CDR3 bases are TGTGCCATCGAGGAGGGGTCTGGGGCCAACGTCCTGACTTTC. This sequence encodes CAIEEGSGANVLTF.

This clonotype came up a few times. This chain connects TRBV7-6 to TRBJ1-6, with 11 nucleotides matching TRBD1. The CDR3 runs 18 residues. After removal of 5 bases from V and 8 bases from J, the junction contained 14 bases not matched to a gene. Germline loops: CDR1 SGHVS, CDR2 FNYEAQ. The CDR3 nucleotides are TGTGCCAGCAGCCCAAGGCCCGGGACAGGGGGAACTGATTCACCCCTCCACTTT. This gives the protein CASSPRPGTGGTDSPLHF. The full variable domain, with the rest looked up from reference TRBV7-6 and TRBJ1-6, is GAGVSQSPRYKVTKRGQDVALRCDPISGHVSLYWYRQALGQGPEFLTYFNYEAQQDKSGLPNDRFSAERPEGSISTLTIQRTEQRDSAMYRCASSPRPGTGGTDSPLHFGNGTRLTVT.